The clone carrying this T cell receptor beta chain appeared many times. Antigen: not known. The source of the sample is a study of T cells in Graves' hyperthyroidism and ophthalmopathy. Regarding the study as a whole: It was a median about 7.1 months before onset that the model predicted ophthalmopathy.

TCR beta CDR3 regions were amplified from RNA. Carried out on the TCR CDR3, a first-round RT-PCR used the HTBI primer set. TCRdb reprocessed the multiplex PCR reads via MiXCR and lists one record per CDR3 protein. The sample has around 500,000 distinct CDR3 sequences; approximately 15% are singletons. Trimming cost V 1 base and J 7 bases, with 6 bases left between them. The CDR3 loop spans 11 amino acids. The germline CDR1 and CDR2 sequences are DFQATT and SNEGSKA (reference sequence). Patients counted as stable if ophthalmopathy did not develop within 18 months. Based on clinical symptoms, serum thyroxine and TRAb, thyroid ultrasound and orbital computed tomography, diagnoses were reached. The PBMCs studied were ones that came from roughly 9.1 ml fresh peripheral blood.

Sequencing used blood. This TCR was recovered from a woman in her late teens or twenties with Graves' hyperthyroidism. J is TRBJ2-3 and V is TRBV20-1, with D perhaps TRBD1 or TRBD2 (5 bases each). CDR3 protein: CSARGGYTQYF. In DNA form, the CDR3 reads TGCAGTGCTAGAGGGGGGTATACGCAGTATTTT.